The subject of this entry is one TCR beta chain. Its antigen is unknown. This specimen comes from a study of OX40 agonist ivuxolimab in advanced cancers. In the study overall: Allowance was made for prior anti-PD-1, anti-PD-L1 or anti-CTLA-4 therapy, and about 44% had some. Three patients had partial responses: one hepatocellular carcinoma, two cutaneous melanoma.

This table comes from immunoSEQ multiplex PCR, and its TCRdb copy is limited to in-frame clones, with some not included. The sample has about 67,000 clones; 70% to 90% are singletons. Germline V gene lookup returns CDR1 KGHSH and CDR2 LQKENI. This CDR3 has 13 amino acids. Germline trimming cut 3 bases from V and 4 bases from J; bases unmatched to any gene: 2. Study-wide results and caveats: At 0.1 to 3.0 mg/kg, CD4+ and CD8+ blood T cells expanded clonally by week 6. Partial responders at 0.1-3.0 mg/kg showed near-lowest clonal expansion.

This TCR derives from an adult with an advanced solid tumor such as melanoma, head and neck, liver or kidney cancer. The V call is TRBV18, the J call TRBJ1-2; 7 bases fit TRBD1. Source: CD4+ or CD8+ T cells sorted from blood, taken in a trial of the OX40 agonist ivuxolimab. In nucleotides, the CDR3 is TGTGCCAGCTCACCGACAGGGACCTATGGCTACACCTTC. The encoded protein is CASSPTGTYGYTF.